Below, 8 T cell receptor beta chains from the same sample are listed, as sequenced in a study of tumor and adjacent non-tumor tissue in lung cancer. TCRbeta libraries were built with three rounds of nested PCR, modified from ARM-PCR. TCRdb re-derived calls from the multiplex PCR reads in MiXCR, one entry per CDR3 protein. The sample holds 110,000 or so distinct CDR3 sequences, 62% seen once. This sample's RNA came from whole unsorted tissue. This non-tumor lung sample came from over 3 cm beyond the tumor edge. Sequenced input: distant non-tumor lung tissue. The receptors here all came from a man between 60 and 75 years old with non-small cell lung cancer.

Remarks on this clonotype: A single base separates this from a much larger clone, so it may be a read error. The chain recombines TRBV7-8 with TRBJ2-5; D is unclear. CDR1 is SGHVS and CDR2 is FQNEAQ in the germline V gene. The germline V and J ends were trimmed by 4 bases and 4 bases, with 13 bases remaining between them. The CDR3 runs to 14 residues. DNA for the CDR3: TGTGCCAGCAGCTCTTCCAGCTGGAGAGAGACCCAGTACTTC. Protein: CASSSSSWRETQYF.

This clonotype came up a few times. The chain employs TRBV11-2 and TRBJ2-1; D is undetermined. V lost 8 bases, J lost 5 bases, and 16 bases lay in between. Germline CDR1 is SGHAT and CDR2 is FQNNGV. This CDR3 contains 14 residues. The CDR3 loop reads CASADYGPNNEQFF. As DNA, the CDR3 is TGTGCCAGCGCGGATTACGGACCAAACAATGAGCAGTTCTTC.

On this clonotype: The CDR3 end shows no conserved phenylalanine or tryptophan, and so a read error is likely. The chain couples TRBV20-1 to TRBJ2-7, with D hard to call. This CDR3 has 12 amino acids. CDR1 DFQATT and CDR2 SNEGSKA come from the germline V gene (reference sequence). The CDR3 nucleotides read TGTAGTGCTAGGTCGCCGTCCTACGAGCAGTACCTC. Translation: CSARSPSYEQYL.

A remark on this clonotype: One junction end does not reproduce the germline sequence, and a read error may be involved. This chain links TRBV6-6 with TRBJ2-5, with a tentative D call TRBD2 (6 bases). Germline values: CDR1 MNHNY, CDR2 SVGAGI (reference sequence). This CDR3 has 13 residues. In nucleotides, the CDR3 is TGTGCCAGCAGTTACTCGGGGGGAGAGGCCCACTACTTC. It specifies CASSYSGGEAHYF.

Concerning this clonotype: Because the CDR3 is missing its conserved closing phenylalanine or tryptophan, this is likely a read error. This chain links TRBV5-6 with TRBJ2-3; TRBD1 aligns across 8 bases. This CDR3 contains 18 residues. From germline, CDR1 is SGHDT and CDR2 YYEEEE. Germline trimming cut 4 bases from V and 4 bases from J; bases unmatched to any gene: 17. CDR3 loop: CASSLGLGTGTSSDTQYL. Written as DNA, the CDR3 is TGTGCCAGCAGCCTGGGACTGGGGACAGGAACTAGCTCAGATACGCAGTATCTT.

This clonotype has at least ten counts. CDR3 in amino acids: CSADTGNTEAFF. CDR3 DNA sequence: TGCAGCGCCGATACAGGGAACACTGAAGCTTTCTTT. The chain links TRBV29-1 to TRBJ1-1, with D possibly matching TRBD1 (5 bases). V shed 7 bases and J shed 1 base, with 10 bases lying between them. From germline, CDR1 is SQVTM and CDR2 ANQGSEA. The CDR3 covers 12 residues. Based on the CDR3 plus reference TRBV29-1 and TRBJ1-1, the full variable domain is SAVISQKPSRDICQRGTSLTIQCQVDSQVTMMFWYRQQPGQSLTLIATANQGSEATYESGFVIDKFPISRPNLTFSTLTVSNMSPEDSSIYLCSADTGNTEAFFGQGTRLTVV.

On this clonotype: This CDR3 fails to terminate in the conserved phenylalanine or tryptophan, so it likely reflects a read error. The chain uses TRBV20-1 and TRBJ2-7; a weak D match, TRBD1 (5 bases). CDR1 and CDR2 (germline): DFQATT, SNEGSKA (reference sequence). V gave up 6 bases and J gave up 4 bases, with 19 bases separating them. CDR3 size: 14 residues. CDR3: CSAVGPDSMYEQYL. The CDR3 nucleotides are TGCAGTGCAGTGGGGCCGGATAGTATGTACGAGCAGTACTTA.

CDR3 sequence (DNA): TGTGCCAGCAGCTTGGGCCCGGCGGGGCCCACCGGGGAGCTGTTTTTT. This sequence encodes CASSLGPAGPTGELFF. The chain couples TRBV5-6 to TRBJ2-2, with D possibly TRBD2 on 6 matching bases. This CDR3 contains 16 residues. Germline CDR1 and CDR2: SGHDT and YYEEEE. The V end was cut by 0 bases, the J end by 4 bases, with 13 bases between.